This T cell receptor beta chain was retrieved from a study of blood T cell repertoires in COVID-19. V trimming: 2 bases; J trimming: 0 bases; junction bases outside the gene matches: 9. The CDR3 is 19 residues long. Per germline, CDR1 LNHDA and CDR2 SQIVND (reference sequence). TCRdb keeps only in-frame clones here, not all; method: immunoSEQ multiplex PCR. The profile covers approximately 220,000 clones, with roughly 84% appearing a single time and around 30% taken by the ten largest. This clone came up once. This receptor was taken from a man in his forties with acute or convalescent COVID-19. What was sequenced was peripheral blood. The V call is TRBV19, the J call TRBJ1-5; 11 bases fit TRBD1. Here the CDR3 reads CASSIIWDRGTSSNQPQHF. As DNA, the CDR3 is TGTGCCAGTAGTATAATTTGGGACAGGGGGACTTCTAGCAATCAGCCCCAGCATTTT. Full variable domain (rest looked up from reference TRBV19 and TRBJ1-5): DGGITQSPKYLFRKEGQNVTLSCEQNLNHDAMYWYRQDPGQGLRLIYYSQIVNDFQKGDIAEGYSVSREKKESFPLTVTSAQKNPTAFYLCASSIIWDRGTSSNQPQHFGDGTRLSIL.